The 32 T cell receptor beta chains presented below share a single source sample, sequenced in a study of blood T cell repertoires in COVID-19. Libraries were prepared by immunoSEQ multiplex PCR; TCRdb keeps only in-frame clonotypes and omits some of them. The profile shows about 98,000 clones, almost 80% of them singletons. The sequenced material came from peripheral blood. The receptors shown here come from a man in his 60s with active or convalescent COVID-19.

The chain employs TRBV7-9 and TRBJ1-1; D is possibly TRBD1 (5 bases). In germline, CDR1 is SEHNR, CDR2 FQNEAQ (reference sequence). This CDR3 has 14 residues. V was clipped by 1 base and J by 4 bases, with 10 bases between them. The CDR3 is CASSLGAQGTEAFF. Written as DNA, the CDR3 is TGTGCCAGCAGCTTAGGCGCCCAGGGCACTGAAGCTTTCTTT.

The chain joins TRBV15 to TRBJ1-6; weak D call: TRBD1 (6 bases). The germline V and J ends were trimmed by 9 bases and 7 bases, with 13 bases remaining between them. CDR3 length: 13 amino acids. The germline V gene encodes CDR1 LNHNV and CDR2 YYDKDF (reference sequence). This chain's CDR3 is CATQDRQNSPLHF. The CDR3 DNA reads TGTGCCACGCAAGACAGGCAGAATTCACCCCTCCACTTT.

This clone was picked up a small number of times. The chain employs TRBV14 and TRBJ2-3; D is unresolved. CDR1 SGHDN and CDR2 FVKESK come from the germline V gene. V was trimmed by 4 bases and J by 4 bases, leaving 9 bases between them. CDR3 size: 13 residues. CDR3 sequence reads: CASSPFLSDTQYF. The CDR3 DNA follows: TGTGCCAGCAGCCCGTTTTTGTCAGATACGCAGTATTTT.

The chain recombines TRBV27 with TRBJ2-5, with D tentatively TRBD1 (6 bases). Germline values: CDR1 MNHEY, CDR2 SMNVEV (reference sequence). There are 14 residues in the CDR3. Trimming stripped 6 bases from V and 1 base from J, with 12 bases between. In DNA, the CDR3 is TGTGCCAGCAGCCGGACAGCCTCCCAAGAGACCCAGTACTTC. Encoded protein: CASSRTASQETQYF.

The CDR3 DNA sequence: TGTGCCAGCAGCCCCGGCTCGGGCCAGGGGCTGCAGTATTTT. Amino acids: CASSPGSGQGLQYF. The genes are TRBV7-9 and TRBJ2-3, with a tentative D call TRBD1 (6 bases). The germline V gene encodes CDR1 SEHNR and CDR2 FQNEAQ (reference sequence). V lost 5 bases, J lost 11 bases, and 20 bases lay in between. The CDR3 consists of 14 residues. The full variable domain, completed using reference TRBV7-9 and TRBJ2-3, is DTGVSQNPRHKITKRGQNVTFRCDPISEHNRLYWYRQTLGQGPEFLTYFQNEAQLEKSRLLSDRFSAERPKGSFSTLEIQRTEQGDSAMYLCASSPGSGQGLQYFGPGTRLTVL.

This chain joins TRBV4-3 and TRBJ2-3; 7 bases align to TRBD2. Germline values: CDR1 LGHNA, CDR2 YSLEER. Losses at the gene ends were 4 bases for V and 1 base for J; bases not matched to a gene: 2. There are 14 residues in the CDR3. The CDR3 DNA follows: TGCGCCAGCAGCCTGAGCGGGGGCACAGATACGCAGTATTTT. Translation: CASSLSGGTDTQYF.

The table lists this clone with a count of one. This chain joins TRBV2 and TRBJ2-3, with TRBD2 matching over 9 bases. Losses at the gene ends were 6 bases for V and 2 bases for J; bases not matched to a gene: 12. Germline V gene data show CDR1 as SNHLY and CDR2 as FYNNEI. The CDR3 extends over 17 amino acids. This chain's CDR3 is CASSRRGTSPNTDTQYF. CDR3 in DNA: TGTGCCAGCAGCCGTAGAGGGACTAGCCCTAACACAGATACGCAGTATTTT.

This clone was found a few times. The CDR3 region is CASSDVTSGIFTDTQYF. In DNA, the CDR3 is TGCGCCAGCAGCGATGTAACTAGCGGTATCTTCACAGATACGCAGTATTTT. This chain connects TRBV5-1 to TRBJ2-3, with 8 positions matching TRBD2. In germline, CDR1 is SGHRS, CDR2 YFSETQ. J gave up 2 bases and V 4 bases, and 12 bases lay outside the gene matches. This CDR3 is 17 amino acids long.

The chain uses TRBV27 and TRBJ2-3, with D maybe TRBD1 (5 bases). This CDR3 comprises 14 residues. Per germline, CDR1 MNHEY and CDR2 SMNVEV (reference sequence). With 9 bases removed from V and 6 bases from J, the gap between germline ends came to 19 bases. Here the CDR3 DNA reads TGTGCCAGTTCCCCCAGGGCTGGTGGGGATACGCAGTATTTT. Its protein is CASSPRAGGDTQYF.

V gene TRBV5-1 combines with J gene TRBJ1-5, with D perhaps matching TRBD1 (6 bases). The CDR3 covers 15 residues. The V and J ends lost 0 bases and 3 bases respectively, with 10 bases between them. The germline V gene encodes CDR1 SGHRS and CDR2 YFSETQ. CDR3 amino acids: CASSLESGANQPQHF. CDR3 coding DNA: TGCGCCAGCAGCTTGGAGTCAGGGGCCAATCAGCCCCAGCATTTT.

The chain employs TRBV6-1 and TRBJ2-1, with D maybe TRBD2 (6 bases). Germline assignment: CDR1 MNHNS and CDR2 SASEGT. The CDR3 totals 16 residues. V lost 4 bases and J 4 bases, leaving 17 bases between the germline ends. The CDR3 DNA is TGTGCCAGCAGTGGCCCCGGGACTCTCCTTTACAATGAGCAGTTCTTC. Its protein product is CASSGPGTLLYNEQFF.

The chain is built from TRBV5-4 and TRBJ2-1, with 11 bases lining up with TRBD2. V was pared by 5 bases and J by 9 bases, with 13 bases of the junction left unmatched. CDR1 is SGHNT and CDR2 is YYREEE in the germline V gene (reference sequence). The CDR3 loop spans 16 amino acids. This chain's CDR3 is CASRPTSGGVFGEQFF. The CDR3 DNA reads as TGTGCCAGCAGGCCAACTAGCGGGGGTGTATTCGGTGAGCAGTTCTTC.

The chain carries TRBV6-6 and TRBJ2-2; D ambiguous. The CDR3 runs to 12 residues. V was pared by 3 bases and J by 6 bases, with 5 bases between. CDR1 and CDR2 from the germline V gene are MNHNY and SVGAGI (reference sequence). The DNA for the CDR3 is TGTGCCAGCAGTTATCCCGCCGGGGAGCTGTTTTTT. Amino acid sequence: CASSYPAGELFF.

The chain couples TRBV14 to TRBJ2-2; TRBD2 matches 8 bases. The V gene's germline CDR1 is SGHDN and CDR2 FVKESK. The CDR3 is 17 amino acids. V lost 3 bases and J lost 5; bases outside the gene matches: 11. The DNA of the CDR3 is TGTGCCAGCAGCCAGTTCGCGGGAGGCTCGGGAACCGGGGAGCTGTTTTTT. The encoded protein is CASSQFAGGSGTGELFF.

CDR3 in amino acids: CASSREITDTQYF. The CDR3 nucleotides are TGTGCCAGCAGCAGGGAAATCACAGATACGCAGTATTTT. V gene TRBV12-3 or TRBV12-4 combines with J gene TRBJ2-3; possibly TRBD1 for D (5 bases). The CDR3 runs to 13 residues. V was trimmed by 6 bases and J by 2 bases, leaving 9 bases between them.

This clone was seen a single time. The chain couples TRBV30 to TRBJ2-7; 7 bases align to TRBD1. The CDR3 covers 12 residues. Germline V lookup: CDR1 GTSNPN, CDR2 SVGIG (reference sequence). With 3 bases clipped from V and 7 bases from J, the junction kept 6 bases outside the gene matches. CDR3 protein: CAWRDRVREQYF. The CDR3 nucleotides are TGTGCCTGGAGAGACAGGGTCCGGGAGCAGTACTTC.

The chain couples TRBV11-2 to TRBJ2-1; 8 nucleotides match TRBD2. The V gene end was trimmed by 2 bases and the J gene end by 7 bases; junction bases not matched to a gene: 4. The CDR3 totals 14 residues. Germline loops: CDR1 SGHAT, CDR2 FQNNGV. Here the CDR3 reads CASSLNSGSNEQFF. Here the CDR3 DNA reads TGTGCCAGCAGCTTAAACAGCGGGAGTAATGAGCAGTTCTTC.

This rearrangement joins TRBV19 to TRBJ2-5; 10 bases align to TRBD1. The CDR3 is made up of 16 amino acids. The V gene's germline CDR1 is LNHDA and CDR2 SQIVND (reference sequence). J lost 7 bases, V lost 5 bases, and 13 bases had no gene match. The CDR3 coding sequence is TGTGCCAGTAGTCCCCTCGGGACAGGGGAAGGGGTGACCCAGTACTTC. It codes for CASSPLGTGEGVTQYF.

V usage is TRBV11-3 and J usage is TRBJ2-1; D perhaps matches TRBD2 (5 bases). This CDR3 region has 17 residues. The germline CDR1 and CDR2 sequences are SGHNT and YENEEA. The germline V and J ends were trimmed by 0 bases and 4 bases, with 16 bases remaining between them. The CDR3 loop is CASSLEVLAGPYNEQFF. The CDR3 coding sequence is TGTGCCAGCAGCTTAGAGGTCTTGGCGGGCCCTTACAATGAGCAGTTCTTC.

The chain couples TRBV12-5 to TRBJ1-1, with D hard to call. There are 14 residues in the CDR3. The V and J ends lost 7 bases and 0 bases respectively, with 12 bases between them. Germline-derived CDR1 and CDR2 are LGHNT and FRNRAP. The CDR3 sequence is CASAKTMLNTEAFF. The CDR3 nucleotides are TGTGCTAGTGCCAAGACAATGTTGAACACTGAAGCTTTCTTT.

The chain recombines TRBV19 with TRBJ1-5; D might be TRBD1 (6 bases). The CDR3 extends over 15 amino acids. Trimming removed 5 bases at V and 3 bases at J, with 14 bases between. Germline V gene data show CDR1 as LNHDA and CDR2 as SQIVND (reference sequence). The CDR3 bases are TGTGCCAGTAGTGCGGACAGCACCTACAATCAGCCCCAGCATTTT. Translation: CASSADSTYNQPQHF. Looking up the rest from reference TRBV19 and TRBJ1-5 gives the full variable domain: DGGITQSPKYLFRKEGQNVTLSCEQNLNHDAMYWYRQDPGQGLRLIYYSQIVNDFQKGDIAEGYSVSREKKESFPLTVTSAQKNPTAFYLCASSADSTYNQPQHFGDGTRLSIL.

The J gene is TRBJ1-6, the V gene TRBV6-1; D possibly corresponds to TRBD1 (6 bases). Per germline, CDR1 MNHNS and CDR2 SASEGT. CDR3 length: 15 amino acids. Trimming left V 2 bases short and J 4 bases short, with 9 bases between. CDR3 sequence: CASSERDTYNSPLHF. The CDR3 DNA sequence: TGTGCCAGCAGTGAACGGGACACTTATAATTCACCCCTCCACTTT.

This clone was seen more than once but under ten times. The CDR3 DNA is TGTGCCAGCTCACAAGGACAGGCTCCCCAAGAGACCCAGTACTTC. This translates into CASSQGQAPQETQYF. The genes are TRBV18 and TRBJ2-5, with TRBD1 matching 7 bases. Germline loops: CDR1 KGHSH, CDR2 LQKENI. Trimming cost V 4 bases and J 1 base; bases outside gene matches: 6. CDR3 size: 15 residues. The entire variable domain, with the rest obtained from reference TRBV18 and TRBJ2-5, is as follows: NAGVMQNPRHLVRRRGQEARLRCSPMKGHSHVYWYRQLPEEGLKFMVYLQKENIIDESGMPKERFSAEFPKEGPSILRIQQVVRGDSAAYFCASSQGQAPQETQYFGPGTRLLVL.

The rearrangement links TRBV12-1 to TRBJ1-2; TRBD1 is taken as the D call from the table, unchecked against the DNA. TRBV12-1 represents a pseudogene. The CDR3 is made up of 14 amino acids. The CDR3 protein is CASSSYRGAGGYTF. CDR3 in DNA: TGTGCCAGCAGCTCCTACAGGGGGGCGGGTGGCTACACCTTC.

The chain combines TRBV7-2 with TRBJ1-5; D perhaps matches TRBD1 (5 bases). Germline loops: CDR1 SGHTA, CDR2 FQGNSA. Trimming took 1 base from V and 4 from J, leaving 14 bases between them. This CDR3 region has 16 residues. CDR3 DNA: TGTGCCAGCAGCTTAGAAGAGAGACAGAGGAATCAGCCCCAGCATTTT. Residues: CASSLEERQRNQPQHF.

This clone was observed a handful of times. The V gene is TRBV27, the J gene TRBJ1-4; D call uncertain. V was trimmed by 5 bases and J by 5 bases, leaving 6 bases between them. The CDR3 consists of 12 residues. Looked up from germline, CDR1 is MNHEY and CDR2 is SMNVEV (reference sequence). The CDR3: CASSHSNEKLFF. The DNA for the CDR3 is TGTGCCAGCAGTCATAGCAATGAAAAACTGTTTTTT.

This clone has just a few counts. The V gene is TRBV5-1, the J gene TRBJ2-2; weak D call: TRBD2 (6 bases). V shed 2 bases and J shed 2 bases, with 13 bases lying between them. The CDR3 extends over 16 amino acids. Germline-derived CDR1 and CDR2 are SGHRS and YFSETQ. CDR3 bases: TGCGCCAGCAGCTTCCAGAGCGGGTTTAACACCGGGGAGCTGTTTTTT. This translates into CASSFQSGFNTGELFF.

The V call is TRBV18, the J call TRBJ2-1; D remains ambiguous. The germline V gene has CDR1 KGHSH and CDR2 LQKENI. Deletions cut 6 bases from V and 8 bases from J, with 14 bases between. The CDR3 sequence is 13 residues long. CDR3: CASSPIRGDEQFF. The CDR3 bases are TGTGCCAGCTCCCCTATTCGAGGCGATGAGCAGTTCTTC.

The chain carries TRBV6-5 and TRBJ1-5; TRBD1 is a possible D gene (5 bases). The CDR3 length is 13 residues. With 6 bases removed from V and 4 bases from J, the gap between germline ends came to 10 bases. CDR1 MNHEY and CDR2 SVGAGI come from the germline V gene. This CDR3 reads CASRQTVNQPQHF. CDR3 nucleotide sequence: TGTGCCAGCAGACAGACAGTAAATCAGCCCCAGCATTTT.

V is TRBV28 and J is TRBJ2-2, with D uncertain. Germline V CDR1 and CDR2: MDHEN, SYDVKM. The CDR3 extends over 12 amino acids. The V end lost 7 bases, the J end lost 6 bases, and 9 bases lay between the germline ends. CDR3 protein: CASTRGAGELFF. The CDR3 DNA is TGTGCCAGCACACGAGGAGCCGGGGAGCTGTTTTTT.

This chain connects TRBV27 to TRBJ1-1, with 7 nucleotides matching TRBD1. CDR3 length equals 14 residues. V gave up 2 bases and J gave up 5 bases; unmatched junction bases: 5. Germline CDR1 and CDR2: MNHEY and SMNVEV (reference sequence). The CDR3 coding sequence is TGTGCCAGCAGTTTAAGGGGGCCGGGGACTGAAGCTTTCTTT. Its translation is CASSLRGPGTEAFF.

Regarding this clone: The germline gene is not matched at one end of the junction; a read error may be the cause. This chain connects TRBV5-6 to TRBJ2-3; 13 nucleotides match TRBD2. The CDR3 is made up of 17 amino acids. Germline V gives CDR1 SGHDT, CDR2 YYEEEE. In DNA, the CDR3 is TGTGCCAGCAGTTTGGACACTAGCGGGAGGGGCACAGATACGCAGTATTTT. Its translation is CASSLDTSGRGTDTQYF.